This T cell receptor (beta chain) was sequenced during a study of siplizumab effects on memory and regulatory T cells. In each sample, approximately 100,000 TCR templates were assayed. Clones were sequenced by immunoSEQ multiplex PCR, and TCRdb holds only the in-frame ones, with some missing. The profile covers some 100,000 clones, with roughly 96% appearing a single time and less than 0.035% taken by the ten largest. Regarding the study as a whole: Naive T cells looked more diverse than memory cells and looked like major alloresponse contributors. A minor share of alloreactive clones matched unstimulated subsets.

This CDR3 spans 13 amino acids. The V and J ends lost 8 bases and 1 base, in that order; junction bases with no gene match: 6. Germline V gives CDR1 SGHRS, CDR2 YFSETQ. This clone was counted a single time. Its antigen is currently unknown. In a few donor pairs, unstimulated naive, memory, effector memory and TEMRA subsets were sequenced. V gene TRBV5-1 combines with J gene TRBJ2-7, with 7 bases that match TRBD2. The receptor was derived from a human donor in good health. The sample consisted of naive CD4+ T cells sorted from blood. CDR3 loop: CARAGEGSYEQYF. The CDR3 region has the DNA TGCGCCAGGGCGGGAGAGGGGTCCTACGAGCAGTACTTC.